One sample yielded the 31 T cell receptor beta chains listed below, sequenced in a study of blood T cell repertoires in COVID-19. This table comes from immunoSEQ multiplex PCR, and its TCRdb copy is limited to in-frame clones, with some not included. The sample consists of fewer than 110,000 clones, about nine tenths of them appearing once. Material: peripheral blood. The receptors stem from a woman aged 25 to 39 with acute or convalescent COVID-19.

The chain combines TRBV28 with TRBJ2-7; 9 bases match TRBD2. CDR1 and CDR2 from the germline V gene are MDHEN and SYDVKM. The CDR3 length is 15 residues. The J segment lost 7 bases and the V segment lost 4 bases, leaving 11 bases of the junction unmatched. The CDR3: CASSSGLAQKWEQYF. The CDR3 DNA follows: TGTGCCAGCAGTTCTGGACTAGCGCAAAAGTGGGAGCAGTACTTC.

The chain employs TRBV7-9 and TRBJ2-5; 13 bases are shared with TRBD2. V trimming: 6 bases; J trimming: 2 bases; junction bases outside the gene matches: 6. The germline gives CDR1 SEHNR, CDR2 FQNEAQ (reference sequence). This CDR3 is 16 amino acids long. The CDR3 region is CASRPGTSGVQETQYF. In DNA, the CDR3 is TGTGCCAGCAGGCCCGGGACTAGCGGGGTTCAAGAGACCCAGTACTTC.

The genes are TRBV24-1 and TRBJ1-1, with D tentatively TRBD1 (6 bases). V gave up 9 bases and J gave up 3 bases, with 10 bases separating them. CDR3 length equals 12 residues. Per germline, CDR1 KGHDR and CDR2 SFDVKD. The CDR3 loop reads CATGTSDTEAFF. The CDR3 DNA reads TGTGCCACCGGGACATCCGACACTGAAGCTTTCTTT.

This rearrangement joins TRBV10-2 to TRBJ1-1, with 8 bases fitting TRBD1. Germline CDR1 WSHSY, CDR2 SAAADI. Trimming removed 7 bases from V and 0 bases from J; junction bases left unmatched: 13. CDR3 length: 17 amino acids. CDR3 DNA sequence: TGCGCCAGCAAATCAATGGACAGGGAAAGCGTGAACACTGAAGCTTTCTTT. Translated, it gives CASKSMDRESVNTEAFF.

V usage is TRBV10-3 and J usage is TRBJ2-2; TRBD1 aligns across 8 bases. The CDR3 runs 18 residues. The V and J ends lost 3 bases and 3 bases, in that order; junction bases with no gene match: 12. Germline values: CDR1 ENHRY, CDR2 SYGVKD. The CDR3: CAISDTGDRGSDTGELFF. The CDR3 DNA reads TGTGCCATCAGTGACACCGGAGACAGGGGATCGGACACCGGGGAGCTGTTTTTT.

The chain joins TRBV27 to TRBJ1-3; the D gene is possibly TRBD1 (6 bases). The CDR3 totals 13 residues. V shed 6 bases and J shed 0 bases, with 6 bases lying between them. Germline CDR1 is MNHEY and CDR2 is SMNVEV (reference sequence). CDR3 amino acids: CASRDSSGNTIYF. The CDR3, as DNA: TGTGCCAGCAGGGACAGCTCTGGAAACACCATATATTTT.

V is TRBV6-5 and J is TRBJ2-7; no firm D call. CDR3 length: 13 amino acids. Germline V gene lookup returns CDR1 MNHEY and CDR2 SVGAGI. V gave up 4 bases and J gave up 3 bases, with 10 bases separating them. CDR3 residues: CASSSSADYEQYF. CDR3 coding DNA: TGTGCCAGCAGTTCCAGCGCTGACTACGAGCAGTACTTC.

This rearrangement joins TRBV7-2 to TRBJ2-2; weak D call: TRBD1 (5 bases). V lost 0 bases, J lost 3 bases, and 14 bases lay in between. The germline CDR1 and CDR2 sequences are SGHTA and FQGNSA. The CDR3 loop spans 17 amino acids. CDR3 in amino acids: CASSLARGIGYTGELFF. In DNA, the CDR3 is TGTGCCAGCAGCTTAGCTAGGGGTATAGGTTACACCGGGGAGCTGTTTTTT.

The genes are TRBV2 and TRBJ2-2; no reliable D call. The CDR3 is 15 residues long. Deletions cut 4 bases from V and 1 base from J, with 10 bases between. CDR1 and CDR2 (germline): SNHLY, FYNNEI. CDR3 nucleotide sequence: TGTGCCAGCAGTGTAAGTGGCAGGAACACCGGGGAGCTGTTTTTT. Residues: CASSVSGRNTGELFF.

The gene calls are TRBV18 and TRBJ2-5, with 7 bases lining up with TRBD1. Germline lookup yields CDR1 KGHSH and CDR2 LQKENI. V shed 8 bases and J 2 bases; nucleotides not matched to a gene: 5. The CDR3 has 13 residues. CDR3 nucleotides: TGTGCCAGCACCAGGACAGGACAAGAGACCCAGTACTTC. The encoded protein is CASTRTGQETQYF.

The V call is TRBV2, the J call TRBJ1-5; D ambiguous. The germline V and J ends were trimmed by 8 bases and 0 bases, with 11 bases remaining between them. The CDR3 is 14 amino acids. Looked up from germline, CDR1 is SNHLY and CDR2 is FYNNEI. CDR3 DNA: TGTGCCAGCTCCGACGGGAATAGCAATCAGCCCCAGCATTTT. This codes for CASSDGNSNQPQHF.

This rearrangement joins TRBV5-1 to TRBJ2-7, with 10 bases matching TRBD2. This CDR3 region has 16 residues. Germline V lookup: CDR1 SGHRS, CDR2 YFSETQ. V lost 3 bases and J lost 6; bases outside the gene matches: 12. CDR3 bases: TGCGCCAGCAGCTCCAGCGGGAGGGCCGTTTTGAGCGAGCAGTACTTC. Protein product: CASSSSGRAVLSEQYF.

The rearrangement joins TRBV10-3 to TRBJ1-2; 10 bases map to TRBD1. CDR3 length equals 13 residues. CDR1 is ENHRY and CDR2 is SYGVKD in the germline V gene. The trim removed 8 bases at V and 7 bases at J, leaving 7 bases unmatched. In DNA, the CDR3 is TGTGCCATCGTAGGCGACAGGGGGCTTGGCTACACCTTC. Translation: CAIVGDRGLGYTF.

V and J are TRBV5-1 and TRBJ1-6; D call uncertain. Per the germline V gene, CDR1 is SGHRS and CDR2 is YFSETQ. The V gene lost 3 bases and the J gene lost 1 base, with 8 bases spanning the gap. CDR3 length: 15 amino acids. The CDR3 here is CASSSRRSYNSPLHF. In DNA, the CDR3 is TGCGCCAGCAGCTCCCGGCGGTCCTATAATTCACCCCTCCACTTT.

The chain joins TRBV19 to TRBJ1-5, with D perhaps TRBD1 (6 bases). CDR3 length: 15 amino acids. V was trimmed by 4 bases and J by 7 bases, leaving 17 bases between them. The V gene's germline CDR1 is LNHDA and CDR2 SQIVND (reference sequence). Here the CDR3 reads CASSTRTDWIQPQHF. CDR3 DNA sequence: TGTGCCAGTAGTACTAGGACAGACTGGATACAGCCCCAGCATTTT.

Details on this clone: Other DNA sequences within the sample encode an identical CDR3. V and J are TRBV9 and TRBJ2-2; D might be TRBD2 (6 bases). CDR3 length: 15 amino acids. V lost 3 bases and J lost 1, with 10 bases in between. Germline CDR1 SGDLS, CDR2 YYNGEE. The CDR3 bases are TGTGCCAGCAGCGCCTCCGGGGGGAACACCGGGGAGCTGTTTTTT. The encoded protein is CASSASGGNTGELFF.

This chain connects TRBV14 to TRBJ2-1, with TRBD2 matching 10 bases. V trimming: 0 bases; J trimming: 3 bases; junction bases outside the gene matches: 11. The CDR3 spans 19 residues. Germline V gene sequence: CDR1 SGHDN, CDR2 FVKESK. DNA of the CDR3: TGTGCCAGCAGCCAAGATCTCTCTAGCGGGGGTACACTCTACAATGAGCAGTTCTTC. Translation gives CASSQDLSSGGTLYNEQFF.

The rearrangement uses TRBV7-8 and TRBJ2-5; 7 nucleotides line up with TRBD1. The CDR3 loop spans 18 amino acids. CDR1 SGHVS and CDR2 FQNEAQ come from the germline V gene. V trimming: 4 bases; J trimming: 0 bases; junction bases outside the gene matches: 14. CDR3: CASSSRFAGTVYQETQYF. CDR3 DNA sequence: TGTGCCAGCAGCTCTCGCTTCGCCGGGACAGTCTACCAAGAGACCCAGTACTTC.

The sample holds a few counts of this clone. V gene TRBV18 combines with J gene TRBJ2-7; TRBD2 matches 13 bases. Trimming at V came to 3 bases and at J to 4 bases, leaving 6 bases not matched to a gene. Germline V gene data show CDR1 as KGHSH and CDR2 as LQKENI. This CDR3 has 16 residues. CDR3 nucleotide sequence: TGTGCCAGCTCACCGACCGGACTAGCGGGAGAATACGAGCAGTACTTC. Amino acid sequence: CASSPTGLAGEYEQYF. The whole variable domain, filled in from reference TRBV18 and TRBJ2-7, reads NAGVMQNPRHLVRRRGQEARLRCSPMKGHSHVYWYRQLPEEGLKFMVYLQKENIIDESGMPKERFSAEFPKEGPSILRIQQVVRGDSAAYFCASSPTGLAGEYEQYFGPGTRLTVT.

V and J are TRBV3-1 (or the pseudogene TRBV3-2) and TRBJ2-1; D unclear. This CDR3 is built from 15 residues. CDR1 is LGHDT and CDR2 is YNNKEL in the germline V gene (reference sequence). V shed 1 base and J shed 6 bases, with 13 bases lying between them. The chain's CDR3 is CASSQVPGQVNEQFF. CDR3 in DNA: TGTGCCAGCAGCCAAGTCCCAGGTCAGGTCAATGAGCAGTTCTTC.

The rearrangement uses TRBV7-2 and TRBJ2-3, with 8 nucleotides matching TRBD1. V shed 5 bases, J shed 3 bases, and the junction held 19 bases outside the gene matches. The CDR3 extends over 19 amino acids. Germline CDR1 reads SGHTA; CDR2 reads FQGNSA. In DNA form, the CDR3 reads TGTGCCAGCAGCACAAGATCCAGGGGGCGCTCGGGTAGAACAGATACGCAGTATTTT. Translation gives CASSTRSRGRSGRTDTQYF.

This chain joins TRBV9 and TRBJ2-7; 9 positions agree with TRBD1. CDR3 length: 17 residues. The germline CDR1 and CDR2 sequences are SGDLS and YYNGEE. Germline trimming cut 2 bases from V and 3 bases from J; bases unmatched to any gene: 12. The CDR3 coding sequence is TGTGCCAGCAGCGTCAGCGGCCGGGACAGGGAGGGCTACGAGCAGTACTTC. It codes for CASSVSGRDREGYEQYF. The complete variable domain, with remaining parts taken from reference TRBV9 and TRBJ2-7, reads DSGVTQTPKHLITATGQRVTLRCSPRSGDLSVYWYQQSLDQGLQFLIQYYNGEERAKGNILERFSAQQFPDLHSELNLSSLELGDSALYFCASSVSGRDREGYEQYFGPGTRLTVT.

The genes are TRBV18 and TRBJ2-2; 7 nucleotides align to TRBD2. Looked up from germline, CDR1 is KGHSH and CDR2 is LQKENI. Germline trimming cut 2 bases from V and 1 base from J; bases unmatched to any gene: 19. The CDR3 runs 21 residues. The CDR3 is CASSPSPIWRETSLNTGELFF. The CDR3 nucleotides are TGTGCCAGCTCACCAAGTCCGATATGGCGGGAGACGAGTTTGAACACCGGGGAGCTGTTTTTT.

This chain joins TRBV27 and TRBJ1-1, with 8 bases that match TRBD1. CDR3 length equals 15 residues. From germline, CDR1 is MNHEY and CDR2 SMNVEV (reference sequence). Trimming took 6 bases from V and 1 from J; bases not matched to a gene: 7. The CDR3 DNA is TGTGCCAGCAGAGATGGACAGGGTTGGAACACTGAAGCTTTCTTT. It codes for CASRDGQGWNTEAFF.

V and J are TRBV25-1 and TRBJ1-1; weak D call: TRBD1 (6 bases). The CDR3 totals 15 residues. Germline V lookup: CDR1 MGHDK, CDR2 SYGVNS. Trimming took off 4 bases at V and 0 bases at J, with 12 bases between the two ends. The CDR3 sequence is CASSGGGTMNTEAFF. CDR3 sequence (DNA): TGTGCCAGCAGTGGGGGAGGGACAATGAACACTGAAGCTTTCTTT. Full variable domain (missing parts from reference TRBV25-1 and TRBJ1-1): EADIYQTPRYLVIGTGKKITLECSQTMGHDKMYWYQQDPGMELHLIHYSYGVNSTEKGDLSSESTVSRIRTEHFPLTLESARPSHTSQYLCASSGGGTMNTEAFFGQGTRLTVV.

J is TRBJ1-2 and V is TRBV24-1; 10 nucleotides align to TRBD1. This CDR3 region has 13 residues. Trimming removed 5 bases from V and 7 bases from J; junction bases left unmatched: 3. Germline CDR1 and CDR2: KGHDR and SFDVKD. This CDR3 is CATSGGTGVGYTF. DNA for the CDR3: TGTGCCACCAGTGGCGGGACAGGGGTTGGCTACACCTTC.

This rearrangement joins TRBV28 to TRBJ2-5; 14 bases agree with TRBD2. Germline V gene lookup returns CDR1 MDHEN and CDR2 SYDVKM. The ends lost 4 bases at V and 3 bases at J; junction bases unmatched: 25. CDR3 length equals 23 residues. The CDR3 is CASSSPPHGTSGGPPQNKETQYF. DNA for the CDR3: TGTGCCAGCAGTTCCCCCCCCCACGGGACTAGCGGGGGTCCGCCCCAGAATAAAGAGACCCAGTACTTC.

This sequence joins TRBV5-6 and TRBJ1-2; TRBD1 aligns across 9 bases. CDR1 and CDR2 (germline): SGHDT, YYEEEE. The junction had 10 bases not matched to a gene; V was cut back by 3 bases and J by 4 bases. This CDR3 comprises 16 residues. In DNA, the CDR3 is TGTGCCAGCAGCTCCCCACTTGACAGGGGGGCCTATGGCTACACCTTC. Protein product: CASSSPLDRGAYGYTF.

This chain uses TRBV6-6 with TRBJ1-1; possibly TRBD1 for D (5 bases). This CDR3 region has 14 residues. Germline CDR1 reads MNHNY; CDR2 reads SVGAGI (reference sequence). Trimming pared 6 bases from V and 2 bases from J, leaving 13 bases between. In DNA form, the CDR3 reads TGTGCCAGCAGACGTGCGGGGGAAAACACTGAAGCTTTCTTT. This codes for CASRRAGENTEAFF.

CDR3 in amino acids: CASSPGTGASGSETF. CDR3 in DNA: TGTGCCAGCAGCCCCGGGACAGGAGCTTCTGGGTCGGAAACCTTC. V is TRBV9 and J is TRBJ1-2; the match to TRBD1 covers 8 bases. The ends lost 4 bases at V and 14 bases at J; junction bases unmatched: 19. CDR1 and CDR2 from the germline V gene are SGDLS and YYNGEE. The CDR3 has 15 amino acids.

This clone appeared once. The rearrangement links TRBV19 to TRBJ1-2; 7 bases map to TRBD1. CDR3 size: 13 residues. Germline V gene data show CDR1 as LNHDA and CDR2 as SQIVND (reference sequence). V shed 6 bases, J shed 2 bases, and the junction held 3 bases outside the gene matches. The CDR3 DNA sequence: TGTGCCAGTAGCGCGACAGGGAACTATGGCTACACCTTC. Protein sequence: CASSATGNYGYTF.